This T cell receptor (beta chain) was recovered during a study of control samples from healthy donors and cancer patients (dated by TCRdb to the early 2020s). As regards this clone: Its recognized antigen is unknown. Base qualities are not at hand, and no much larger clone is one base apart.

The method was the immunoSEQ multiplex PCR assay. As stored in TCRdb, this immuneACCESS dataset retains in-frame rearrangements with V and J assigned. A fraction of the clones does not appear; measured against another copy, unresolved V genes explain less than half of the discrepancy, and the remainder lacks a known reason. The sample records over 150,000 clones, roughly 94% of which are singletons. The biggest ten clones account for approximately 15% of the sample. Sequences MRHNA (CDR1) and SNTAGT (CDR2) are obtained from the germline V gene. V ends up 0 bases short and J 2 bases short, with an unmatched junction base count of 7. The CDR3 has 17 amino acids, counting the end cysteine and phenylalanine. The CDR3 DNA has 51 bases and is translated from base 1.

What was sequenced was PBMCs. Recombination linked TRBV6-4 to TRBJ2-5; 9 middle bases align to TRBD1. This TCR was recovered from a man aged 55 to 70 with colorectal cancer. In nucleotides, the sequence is TGTGCCAGCAGTGACTCCAAGGGACAGGGAAAACAAGAGACCCAGTACTTC. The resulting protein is CASSDSKGQGKQETQYF.